This T cell receptor (beta chain) was profiled in a study of shared clonotypes between healthy human individuals. The overall study: The cohort had two women and three men, ages 18 to 49.

Germline V gene sequence: CDR1 SGHVS, CDR2 FQNEAQ. J gave up 5 bases and V 1 base, and 2 bases lay outside the gene matches. The CDR3 is 14 residues long. Evenly divided among several immunoSEQ plates was the genomic DNA of each subset. Assay: immunoSEQ multiplex PCR; the TCRdb copy retains only in-frame clones and omits some. The sample comprises some 470,000 clones, roughly four fifths of which are singletons, and 10% to 15% rests with the top ten. Adults of Caucasian background living in Nashville, Tennessee made up all donors. Roughly 89 million PBMCs served as the genomic DNA source for unsorted samples.

Specimen: PBMCs. The rearrangement links TRBV7-8 to TRBJ2-5, with TRBD2 matching over 9 bases. This sequence originates from a woman aged 40 to 55 in good health. Some clones in this sample may be carry-over from other donors' samples. CDR3 DNA sequence: TGTGCCAGCAGCTTAGTTGCGGGAGGGGAGACCCAGTACTTC. Residues: CASSLVAGGETQYF.